Listed here are 14 T cell receptor beta chains from one sample, sequenced in a study of shared clonotypes between healthy human individuals. Here immunoSEQ multiplex PCR was the method, and the copy in TCRdb shows in-frame clones only, minus some. The sample has roughly 1,100,000 clones; 75% are singletons. Sequenced: memory CD4+ T cells sorted from blood. Stated subset: CD45RA-negative fraction. Receptors originate from a man in his late teens or twenties in good health.

About this clone: Possible read error: a much larger clone is one base away. The CDR3 protein is CASSLVAGENFYEQYF. The CDR3 nucleotides read TGTGCCAGCAGCTTAGTTGCGGGAGAGAATTTCTACGAGCAGTACTTC. The chain is built from TRBV7-8 and TRBJ2-7; TRBD2 agrees at 7 bases. Per germline, CDR1 SGHVS and CDR2 FQNEAQ. Trimming cost V 1 base and J 3 bases; bases outside gene matches: 9. This CDR3 is 16 amino acids long.

This chain links TRBV18 with TRBJ2-4; TRBD2 might be the D (5 bases). Trimming took 6 bases from V and 3 from J, leaving 15 bases between them. CDR3 length: 15 residues. Germline V gene lookup returns CDR1 KGHSH and CDR2 LQKENI. DNA for the CDR3: TGTGCCAGCTCCCCAAGAGGGCCTGTCAAAAACATTCAGTACTTC. This encodes CASSPRGPVKNIQYF.

The V gene is TRBV25-1, the J gene TRBJ2-5; TRBD2 matches 10 bases. The CDR3 has 18 residues. Trimming removed 3 bases from V and 5 bases from J; junction bases left unmatched: 15. Looked up from germline, CDR1 is MGHDK and CDR2 is SYGVNS. CDR3 sequence (DNA): TGTGCCAGCAGTGACCCGGGGAGGACAAAGGGACTAGCGGAGACCCAGTACTTC. It encodes CASSDPGRTKGLAETQYF.

This rearrangement joins TRBV18 to TRBJ2-5; D uncertain. This CDR3 contains 14 residues. The germline gives CDR1 KGHSH, CDR2 LQKENI. V lost 3 bases and J 0 bases, leaving 8 bases between the germline ends. Here the CDR3 DNA reads TGTGCCAGCTCACCCCGACGGAACCAAGAGACCCAGTACTTC. It codes for CASSPRRNQETQYF.

The V gene is TRBV9, the J gene TRBJ2-3; D may be TRBD2 (6 bases). CDR1 is SGDLS, CDR2 YYNGEE, per germline. This CDR3 has 16 amino acids. V was trimmed by 0 bases and J by 4 bases, leaving 15 bases between them. CDR3 in amino acids: CASSVGWAASADTQYF. The CDR3, as DNA: TGTGCCAGCAGCGTAGGATGGGCCGCTAGCGCAGATACGCAGTATTTT.

The gene calls are TRBV7-8 and TRBJ1-3; D not resolved. Trimming cost V 1 base and J 3 bases, with 7 bases left between them. This CDR3 spans 14 amino acids. Germline CDR1 reads SGHVS; CDR2 reads FQNEAQ. CDR3 nucleotides: TGTGCCAGCAGCTTAGGGATAGATGGAAACACCATATATTTT. This gives the protein CASSLGIDGNTIYF. The variable domain in full, completed from reference TRBV7-8 and TRBJ1-3, reads GAGVSQSPRYKVAKRGQDVALRCDPISGHVSLFWYQQALGQGPEFLTYFQNEAQLDKSGLPSDRFFAERPEGSVSTLKIQRTQQEDSAVYLCASSLGIDGNTIYFGEGSWLTVV.

This clone was seen more than once but under ten times. J is TRBJ2-1 and V is TRBV6-5; no reliable D call. The germline V and J ends were trimmed by 3 bases and 0 bases, with 9 bases remaining between them. Per germline, CDR1 MNHEY and CDR2 SVGAGI. This CDR3 comprises 15 residues. The CDR3 nucleotides are TGTGCCAGCAGTTATGGGTTGAGCTCCTACAATGAGCAGTTCTTC. It yields the protein CASSYGLSSYNEQFF.

V and J are TRBV5-4 and TRBJ2-2; 10 bases line up with TRBD2. CDR1 and CDR2 from the germline V gene are SGHNT and YYREEE (reference sequence). The length of the CDR3 is 17 residues. V shed 0 bases and J 1 base; nucleotides not matched to a gene: 3. The CDR3 protein is CASSLASGRVNTGELFF. CDR3 nucleotide sequence: TGTGCCAGCAGCTTGGCTAGCGGGAGAGTGAACACCGGGGAGCTGTTTTTT.

The gene calls are TRBV12-5 and TRBJ1-1, with 11 bases matching TRBD1. J was trimmed by 12 bases and V by 2 bases; bases with no gene match: 5. CDR1 is LGHNT, CDR2 FRNRAP, per germline. The CDR3 extends over 13 amino acids. CDR3 in DNA: TGTGCTAGTGGTTTGTCGGGGACAGGGGGTCCTTTCTTT. As protein: CASGLSGTGGPFF.

This clone was seen only a few times. The V gene is TRBV5-1, the J gene TRBJ2-2, with TRBD2 identical over 8 bases. The CDR3 consists of 16 residues. Germline CDR1 SGHRS, CDR2 YFSETQ. Trimming took 0 bases from V and 3 from J; bases not matched to a gene: 4. CDR3 sequence (DNA): TGCGCCAGCAGCTTGGTGATAGCGGGACACACCGGGGAGCTGTTTTTT. It specifies CASSLVIAGHTGELFF.

The CDR3 spells CASSTRRPRGADTQYF. The CDR3 DNA reads TGTGCCAGCAGCACTCGACGACCCCGGGGGGCAGATACGCAGTATTTT. The J gene is TRBJ2-3, the V gene TRBV7-2; 7 bases match TRBD2. CDR1 and CDR2 (germline): SGHTA, FQGNSA. Losses at the gene ends were 5 bases for V and 4 bases for J; bases not matched to a gene: 12. This CDR3 is built from 16 residues. Full variable domain (remainder filled in from reference TRBV7-2 and TRBJ2-3): GAGVSQSPSNKVTEKGKDVELRCDPISGHTALYWYRQSLGQGLEFLIYFQGNSAPDKSGLPSDRFSAERTGGSVSTLTIQRTQQEDSAVYLCASSTRRPRGADTQYFGPGTRLTVL.

This chain uses TRBV28 with TRBJ1-1; maybe TRBD1 (6 bases). CDR1 is MDHEN and CDR2 is SYDVKM in the germline V gene. The CDR3 contains 14 residues. V was trimmed by 10 bases and J by 6 bases, leaving 21 bases between them. The CDR3 sequence is CATLLGAPVSEAFF. As DNA, the CDR3 is TGTGCCACCCTTTTGGGGGCCCCCGTCTCTGAAGCTTTCTTT.

This chain links TRBV19 with TRBJ2-1; D possibly corresponds to TRBD2 (6 bases). This CDR3 contains 14 residues. With 9 bases removed from V and 4 bases from J, the gap between germline ends came to 16 bases. Germline V CDR1 and CDR2: LNHDA, SQIVND (reference sequence). This CDR3 reads CASQGASVYNEQFF. As DNA, the CDR3 is TGTGCCAGCCAAGGGGCTAGCGTATACAATGAGCAGTTCTTC.

CDR3 nucleotides: TGTGCCAGCAGTCTATTCCTAATTAGTGAAAAACTGTTTTTT. Its translation is CASSLFLISEKLFF. The chain is built from TRBV28 and TRBJ1-4; D gene uncertain. V was pared by 5 bases and J by 7 bases, with 14 bases between. CDR1 and CDR2 (germline): MDHEN, SYDVKM. CDR3 length: 14 residues.